Reported below is one T cell receptor beta chain. Here immunoSEQ multiplex PCR was the method, and the copy in TCRdb shows in-frame clones only, minus some. The table shows under 150,000 clones, with around 88% occurring only once. The data were taken from a study of control samples from healthy donors and cancer patients. This CDR3 contains 14 residues. Between the trimmed V and J ends, which lost 6 bases and 6 bases, there was a span of 15 bases. Germline loops: CDR1 KGHSH, CDR2 LQKENI. V is TRBV18 and J is TRBJ1-5; D not certain. This receptor was taken from a man aged 35 to 55 in good health. The source material was blood. CDR3 DNA sequence: TGTGCCAGCTCCTTAAAGGAGGGAGGTCAGCCCCAGCATTTT. Its translation: CASSLKEGGQPQHF.